Listed here are 25 T cell receptor beta chains from one sample, sequenced in a study of shared clonotypes between healthy human individuals. Here immunoSEQ multiplex PCR was the method, and the copy in TCRdb shows in-frame clones only, minus some. Of approximately 2.1 million clones listed, 90% to 95% were seen once; the top ten hold 0.35% to 0.5%. Sequencing used naive CD4+ T cells from PBMCs. Sample subset: CD45RA+ positively selected. These receptors were taken from a man aged 18 to 29 in good health. Some clones in this sample may be carry-over from other donors' samples.

The chain joins TRBV28 to TRBJ1-5; D is uncertain. This CDR3 spans 13 amino acids. CDR1 is MDHEN and CDR2 is SYDVKM in the germline V gene. The V gene lost 2 bases and the J gene lost 9 bases, with 11 bases spanning the gap. The CDR3 nucleotides are TGTGCCAGCAGTTTAAGTGGCCGAGGGCCCCAGCATTTT. Translated: CASSLSGRGPQHF.

Details on this clone: One junction end disagrees with the germline gene, perhaps due to a read error. This sequence joins TRBV28 and TRBJ1-4; D is perhaps TRBD1 (5 bases). Germline assignment: CDR1 MDHEN and CDR2 SYDVKM. This CDR3 region has 17 residues. The CDR3 nucleotides are TGTGCCAGCAGTCCCGTGGCAGGCGGGGGTAGCAACGAAAAGCTGTTTTTT. It translates to CASSPVAGGGSNEKLFF.

The chain is built from TRBV7-2 and TRBJ1-2; unclear D gene. The germline V gene encodes CDR1 SGHTA and CDR2 FQGNSA. CDR3 length: 13 amino acids. V gave up 1 base and J gave up 6 bases, with 9 bases separating them. The CDR3 DNA is TGTGCCAGCAGCTTAGTTGGGGTCGATGGCTACACCTTC. Its protein is CASSLVGVDGYTF.

This clone showed up just once. Other DNA sequences from this sample encode an identical CDR3 as well. The chain recombines TRBV18 with TRBJ1-5, with no clear D. CDR1 is KGHSH and CDR2 is LQKENI in the germline V gene. Trimming stripped 3 bases from V and 3 bases from J, with 6 bases between. The CDR3 has 13 residues. CDR3 in amino acids: CASSPGLNQPQHF. CDR3 nucleotides: TGTGCCAGCTCACCGGGTCTCAATCAGCCCCAGCATTTT.

CDR3 DNA: TGCGCCAGCAGCCAGGACACCGCCACCGCTGGGGCCAACGTCCTGACTTTC. It is translated as CASSQDTATAGANVLTF. The rearrangement uses TRBV4-3 and TRBJ2-6; TRBD1 might be the D (5 bases). CDR3 length: 17 amino acids. V shed 3 bases and J shed 2 bases, with 14 bases lying between them. CDR1 LGHNA and CDR2 YSLEER come from the germline V gene.

J is TRBJ2-7 and V is TRBV9; possible D gene TRBD1, 8 bases. V lost 0 bases, J lost 6 bases, and 22 bases lay in between. CDR3 size: 17 residues. Germline values: CDR1 SGDLS, CDR2 YYNGEE. CDR3 residues: CASSVVRGGQGAIEQYF. The DNA of the CDR3 is TGTGCCAGCAGCGTAGTAAGGGGAGGGCAGGGGGCGATCGAGCAGTACTTC.

The chain uses TRBV27 and TRBJ1-1, with D possibly matching TRBD1 (5 bases). From germline, CDR1 is MNHEY and CDR2 SMNVEV (reference sequence). Between the trimmed V and J ends, which lost 6 bases and 8 bases, there was a span of 13 bases. This CDR3 comprises 12 residues. The CDR3 coding sequence is TGTGCCAGCAGCCCTGGGGGGATGGAAGCTTTCTTT. Amino acids: CASSPGGMEAFF.

The CDR3 nucleotides read TGCGCCAGCAGCTTCACCCATGACAGTTACAATGAGCAGTTCTTC. Its translation is CASSFTHDSYNEQFF. This rearrangement joins TRBV5-1 to TRBJ2-1, with D possibly TRBD1 on 5 matching bases. From germline, CDR1 is SGHRS and CDR2 YFSETQ. The CDR3 runs to 15 residues. V was cut by 2 bases and J by 4 bases, with 13 bases left in between.

The chain employs TRBV6-4 and TRBJ2-3; D is unclear. Germline loops: CDR1 MRHNA, CDR2 SNTAGT. The CDR3 runs to 15 residues. The ends were cut back, 2 bases at V and 7 bases at J, with 16 bases in the middle. This chain's CDR3 is CASSDREGKTYTQYF. The CDR3 nucleotides are TGTGCCAGCAGTGACCGAGAAGGGAAGACTTATACGCAGTATTTT.

This clone was seen only a few times. The CDR3 region has the DNA TGTGCCAGCAGCCCCTGGACAGGGGGCATCGGCTACACCTTC. It yields the protein CASSPWTGGIGYTF. The chain employs TRBV4-2 and TRBJ1-2, with 11 bases fitting TRBD1. The CDR3 consists of 14 residues. With V trimmed by 4 bases and J by 8 bases, 6 bases remained unmatched. CDR1 is LGHNA, CDR2 YNFKEQ, per germline.

V gene TRBV30 combines with J gene TRBJ1-1; D gene uncertain. Germline CDR1 and CDR2: GTSNPN and SVGIG (reference sequence). The CDR3 loop spans 13 amino acids. Trimming pared 3 bases from V and 0 bases from J, leaving 8 bases between. CDR3 sequence reads: CAWRAAVNTEAFF. CDR3 nucleotide sequence: TGTGCCTGGAGAGCGGCAGTGAACACTGAAGCTTTCTTT.

This clone was seen only once. The chain carries TRBV5-1 and TRBJ2-1, with D maybe TRBD1 (5 bases). The V gene lost 8 bases and the J gene lost 4 bases, with 16 bases spanning the gap. From germline, CDR1 is SGHRS and CDR2 YFSETQ. The CDR3 contains 14 residues. This CDR3 is CASRLQEPYNEQFF. The CDR3 coding sequence is TGCGCCAGTCGTCTACAGGAACCTTACAATGAGCAGTTCTTC.

The V gene is TRBV10-2, the J gene TRBJ1-1; TRBD1 matches 8 bases. The length of the CDR3 is 14 residues. The germline V gene encodes CDR1 WSHSY and CDR2 SAAADI. Trimming removed 6 bases from V and 6 bases from J; junction bases left unmatched: 9. CDR3 sequence reads: CASRHIDRGAEAFF. As DNA, the CDR3 is TGCGCCAGCAGACATATAGACAGGGGAGCTGAAGCTTTCTTT.

This chain links TRBV5-6 with TRBJ1-1; 7 bases line up with TRBD1. The CDR3 runs 17 residues. Germline V CDR1 and CDR2: SGHDT, YYEEEE. Germline trimming cut 1 base from V and 5 bases from J; bases unmatched to any gene: 14. The CDR3 DNA sequence: TGTGCCAGCAGCTTGAGGCGAACAGGGGCCAGAGGAACTGAAGCTTTCTTT. This gives the protein CASSLRRTGARGTEAFF.

The V and J genes are TRBV4-2 and TRBJ1-5; 7 positions match TRBD1. Trimming took 4 bases from V and 1 from J; bases not matched to a gene: 4. CDR3 length: 15 residues. CDR1 is LGHNA, CDR2 YNFKEQ, per germline. The CDR3 here is CASSLRQGSNQPQHF. The CDR3 DNA sequence: TGTGCCAGCAGCCTTCGACAGGGAAGCAATCAGCCCCAGCATTTT.

The V gene is TRBV30, the J gene TRBJ2-6, with D possibly matching TRBD2 (6 bases). Germline V gene sequence: CDR1 GTSNPN, CDR2 SVGIG (reference sequence). CDR3 length: 17 residues. With 4 bases removed from V and 0 bases from J, the gap between germline ends came to 16 bases. CDR3 amino acids: CAWTPGTPGSGANVLTF. As DNA, the CDR3 is TGTGCCTGGACCCCCGGGACTCCCGGCTCTGGGGCCAACGTCCTGACTTTC.

The CDR3 protein is CASRIAGLSTDTQYF. The CDR3 DNA is TGTGCCAGCAGGATCGCGGGACTATCCACAGATACGCAGTATTTT. The chain is built from TRBV6-6 and TRBJ2-3, with 7 bases identical to TRBD2. CDR3 length equals 15 residues. Losses at the gene ends were 6 bases for V and 2 bases for J; bases not matched to a gene: 8. From germline, CDR1 is MNHNY and CDR2 SVGAGI (reference sequence).

In the case of this clone: Different DNA sequences within this sample yield the same CDR3. This sequence joins TRBV25-1 and TRBJ2-2; perhaps TRBD1 as D (6 bases). The germline V gene has CDR1 MGHDK and CDR2 SYGVNS. The CDR3 sequence is 13 residues long. With 7 bases removed from V and 4 bases from J, the gap between germline ends came to 10 bases. CDR3 amino acids: CASTGQITGELFF. In DNA, the CDR3 is TGTGCCAGCACGGGACAAATCACCGGGGAGCTGTTTTTT.

Turning to this clone: Other DNA sequences within the sample encode an identical CDR3. This chain joins TRBV7-2 and TRBJ2-7; D gene uncertain. The CDR3 length is 12 residues. Deletions cut 1 base from V and 5 bases from J, with 6 bases between. Germline lookup yields CDR1 SGHTA and CDR2 FQGNSA. Written as DNA, the CDR3 is TGTGCCAGCAGCTTAGACTTAGACGAGCAGTACTTC. Its translation is CASSLDLDEQYF.

Regarding this clone: The same CDR3 is also encoded by other DNA sequences in this sample. The J gene is TRBJ1-1, the V gene TRBV19, with 10 bases fitting TRBD1. The CDR3 sequence is 14 residues long. Per the germline V gene, CDR1 is LNHDA and CDR2 is SQIVND (reference sequence). After removal of 8 bases from V and 0 bases from J, the junction contained 3 bases not matched to a gene. The CDR3 is CASSGTGVNTEAFF. In DNA form, the CDR3 reads TGTGCCAGTTCGGGGACAGGGGTGAACACTGAAGCTTTCTTT. Based on the CDR3 plus reference TRBV19 and TRBJ1-1, the full variable domain is DGGITQSPKYLFRKEGQNVTLSCEQNLNHDAMYWYRQDPGQGLRLIYYSQIVNDFQKGDIAEGYSVSREKKESFPLTVTSAQKNPTAFYLCASSGTGVNTEAFFGQGTRLTVV.

The chain has TRBV30 and TRBJ1-5, with D possibly being TRBD1 (6 bases). The CDR3 is made up of 14 amino acids. The germline gives CDR1 GTSNPN, CDR2 SVGIG (reference sequence). Trimming removed 0 bases at V and 5 bases at J, with 11 bases between. CDR3 sequence (DNA): TGTGCCTGGAGTGTACCAGGGGACCATCAGCCCCAGCATTTT. The encoded protein is CAWSVPGDHQPQHF.

The rearrangement joins TRBV30 to TRBJ2-7; D possibly corresponds to TRBD2 (5 bases). Deletions cut 0 bases from V and 3 bases from J, with 21 bases between. The CDR3 runs to 17 residues. CDR1 and CDR2 from the germline V gene are GTSNPN and SVGIG (reference sequence). CDR3 DNA: TGTGCCTGGAGTGTAAATTTTTATTTTTCGGGGAACTACGAGCAGTACTTC. It codes for CAWSVNFYFSGNYEQYF.

This chain connects TRBV11-3 to TRBJ2-7; the match to TRBD1 covers 9 bases. Trimming cost V 5 bases and J 5 bases; bases outside gene matches: 13. Germline V CDR1 and CDR2: SGHNT, YENEEA. This CDR3 spans 16 amino acids. The CDR3 sequence is CASSHTSGTGIHEQYF. CDR3 bases: TGTGCCAGCAGCCATACCTCCGGGACAGGGATCCACGAGCAGTACTTC.

This chain connects TRBV15 to TRBJ2-5; tentative D call: TRBD2 (7 bases). V was pared by 0 bases and J by 7 bases, with 15 bases between. Germline values: CDR1 LNHNV, CDR2 YYDKDF (reference sequence). CDR3 length equals 15 residues. The CDR3 here is CATSRDKGRGWTQYF. Written as DNA, the CDR3 is TGTGCCACCAGCAGAGATAAGGGGAGGGGGTGGACCCAGTACTTC.

This chain connects TRBV7-3 to TRBJ1-1; perhaps TRBD1 as D (6 bases). Germline values: CDR1 SGHTA, CDR2 FQGTGA. The CDR3 has 14 amino acids. V gave up 5 bases and J gave up 4 bases, with 14 bases separating them. Here the CDR3 reads CASSPPGQSTEAFF. The CDR3 DNA reads as TGTGCCAGCAGCCCCCCCGGACAGAGCACTGAAGCTTTCTTT. Complete variable domain (other parts from reference TRBV7-3 and TRBJ1-1): GAGVSQTPSNKVTEKGKYVELRCDPISGHTALYWYRQSLGQGPEFLIYFQGTGAADDSGLPNDRFFAVRPEGSVSTLKIQRTERGDSAVYLCASSPPGQSTEAFFGQGTRLTVV.